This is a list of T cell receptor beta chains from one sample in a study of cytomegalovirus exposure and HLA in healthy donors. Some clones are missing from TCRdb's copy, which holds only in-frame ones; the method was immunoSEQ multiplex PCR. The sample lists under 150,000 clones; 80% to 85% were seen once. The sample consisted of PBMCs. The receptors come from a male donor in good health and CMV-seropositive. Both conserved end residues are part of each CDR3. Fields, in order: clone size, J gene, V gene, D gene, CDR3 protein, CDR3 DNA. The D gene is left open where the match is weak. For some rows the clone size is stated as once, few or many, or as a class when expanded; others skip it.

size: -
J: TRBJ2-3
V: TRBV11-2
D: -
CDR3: CASSSPNRGFGDTQYF
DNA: TGTGCCAGCAGCTCCCCTAATCGGGGGTTCGGAGATACGCAGTATTTT

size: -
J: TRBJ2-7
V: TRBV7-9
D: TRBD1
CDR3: CASSRGDRGFYEQYF
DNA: TGTGCCAGCAGCCGTGGGGACAGGGGATTCTACGAGCAGTACTTC

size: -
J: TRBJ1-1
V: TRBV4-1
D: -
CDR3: CASSQVGDGTEAFF
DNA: TGCGCCAGCAGCCAAGTCGGGGATGGAACTGAAGCTTTCTTT

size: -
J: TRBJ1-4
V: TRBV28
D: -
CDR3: CASSPHREIIEKLFF
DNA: TGTGCCAGCAGTCCTCACAGGGAGATCATTGAAAAACTGTTTTTT

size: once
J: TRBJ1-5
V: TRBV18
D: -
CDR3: CASSPFGVGNNQPQHF
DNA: TGTGCCAGCTCACCCTTCGGGGTCGGGAATAATCAGCCCCAGCATTTT

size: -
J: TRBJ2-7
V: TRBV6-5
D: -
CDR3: CASSYGGEVAYEQYF
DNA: TGTGCCAGCAGTTACGGAGGGGAGGTAGCGTACGAGCAGTACTTC

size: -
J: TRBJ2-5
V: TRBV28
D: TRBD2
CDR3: CASSLGLGGETQYF
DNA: TGTGCCAGCAGTTTAGGGCTGGGAGGGGAGACCCAGTACTTC

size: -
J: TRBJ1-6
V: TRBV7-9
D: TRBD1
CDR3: CASSLGRIGTGVHNSPLHF
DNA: TGTGCCAGCAGTCTAGGCAGGATCGGGACAGGGGTCCATAATTCACCCCTCCACTTT

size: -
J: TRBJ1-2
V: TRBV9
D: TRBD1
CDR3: CASSVTGTGYYGYTF
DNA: TGTGCCAGCAGCGTAACCGGGACAGGTTATTATGGCTACACCTTC

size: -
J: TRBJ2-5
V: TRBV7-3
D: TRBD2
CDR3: CASSLSGGLQETQYF
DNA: TGTGCCAGCAGCTTAAGCGGGGGGCTACAAGAGACCCAGTACTTC

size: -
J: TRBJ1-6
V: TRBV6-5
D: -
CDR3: CASSSRQASYNSPLHF
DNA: TGTGCCAGCAGTTCCCGACAGGCCTCCTATAATTCACCCCTCCACTTT

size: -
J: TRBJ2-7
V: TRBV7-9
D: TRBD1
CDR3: CASSLAGQGTGYYEQYF
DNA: TGTGCCAGCAGCTTAGCTGGACAGGGAACGGGGTACTACGAGCAGTACTTC

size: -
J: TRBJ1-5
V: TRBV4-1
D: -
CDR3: CASSQDMSNQPQHF
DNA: TGCGCCAGCAGCCAAGATATGAGCAATCAGCCCCAGCATTTT

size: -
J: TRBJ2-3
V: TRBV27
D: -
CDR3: CASRFEGGTDTQYF
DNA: TGTGCCAGCAGATTTGAGGGAGGCACAGATACGCAGTATTTT

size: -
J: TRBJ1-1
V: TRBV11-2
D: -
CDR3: CASSLYSRRMNTEAFF
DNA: TGTGCCAGCAGTCTGTATTCTAGGCGTATGAACACTGAAGCTTTCTTT

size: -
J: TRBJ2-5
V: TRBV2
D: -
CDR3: CASTGDQETQYF
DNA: TGTGCCAGCACCGGGGATCAAGAGACCCAGTACTTC

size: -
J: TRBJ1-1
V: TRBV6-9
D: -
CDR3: CASGWLGSTEAFF
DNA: TGTGCCAGTGGGTGGTTAGGGAGCACTGAAGCTTTCTTT

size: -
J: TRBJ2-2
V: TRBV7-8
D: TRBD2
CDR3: CASSPGLAGAFVTGELFF
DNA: TGTGCCAGCAGCCCGGGACTAGCGGGAGCTTTCGTCACCGGGGAGCTGTTTTTT

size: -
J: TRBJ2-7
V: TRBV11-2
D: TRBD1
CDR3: CASSLGSPGTGYSYEQYF
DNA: TGTGCCAGCAGCTTAGGTTCCCCCGGGACAGGTTACTCCTACGAGCAGTACTTC

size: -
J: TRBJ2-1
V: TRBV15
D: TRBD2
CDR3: CATSTQLGSGGGYEQFF
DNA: TGTGCCACCAGCACCCAACTAGGGAGCGGGGGCGGCTATGAGCAGTTCTTC

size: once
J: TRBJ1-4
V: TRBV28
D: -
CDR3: CASSLKGIGKLFF
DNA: TGTGCCAGCAGTTTAAAGGGGATAGGAAAACTGTTTTTT

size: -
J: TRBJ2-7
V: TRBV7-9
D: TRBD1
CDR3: CASSYRGVAYEQYF
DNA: TGTGCCAGCAGCTACAGGGGTGTGGCGTACGAGCAGTACTTC

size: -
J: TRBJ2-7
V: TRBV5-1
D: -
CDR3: CASSLSGEDYEQYF
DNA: TGCGCCAGCAGCTTGTCGGGAGAGGACTACGAGCAGTACTTC

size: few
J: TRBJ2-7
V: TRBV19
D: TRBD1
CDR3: CASSIGDSDYEQYF
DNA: TGTGCCAGTAGTATAGGGGACAGCGACTACGAGCAGTACTTC

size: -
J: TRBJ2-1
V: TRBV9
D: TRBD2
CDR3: CASSDPARGGTSGYSSYNEQFF
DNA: TGTGCCAGCAGCGATCCAGCCCGTGGGGGGACTAGCGGGTATAGCTCCTACAATGAGCAGTTCTTC

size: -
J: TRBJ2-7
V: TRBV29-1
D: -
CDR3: CSVEGDEQYF
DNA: TGCAGCGTTGAGGGCGACGAGCAGTACTTC

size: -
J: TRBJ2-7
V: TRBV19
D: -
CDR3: CASSIILAEGTFYEQYF
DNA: TGTGCCAGTAGTATCATCCTGGCCGAGGGGACTTTCTACGAGCAGTACTTC

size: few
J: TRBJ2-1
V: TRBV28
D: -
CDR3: CASSFDGGRYNEQFF
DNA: TGTGCCAGCAGTTTCGACGGGGGACGGTACAATGAGCAGTTCTTC

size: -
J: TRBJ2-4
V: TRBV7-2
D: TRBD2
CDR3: CASSLGGAGGRRNIQYF
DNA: TGTGCCAGCAGCTTAGGAGGAGCGGGGGGCAGGCGAAACATTCAGTACTTC

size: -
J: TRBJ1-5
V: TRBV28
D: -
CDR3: CASTQGPGGDQPQHF
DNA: TGTGCCAGCACCCAAGGGCCGGGGGGAGATCAGCCCCAGCATTTT

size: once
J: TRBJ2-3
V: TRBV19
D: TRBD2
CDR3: CASSILPRGSGGTDTQYF
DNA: TGTGCCAGTAGTATACTTCCCCGGGGTAGCGGGGGCACAGATACGCAGTATTTT

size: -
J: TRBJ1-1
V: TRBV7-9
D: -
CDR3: CASSRTTDTEAFF
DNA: TGTGCCAGCAGCCGGACGACAGACACTGAAGCTTTCTTT

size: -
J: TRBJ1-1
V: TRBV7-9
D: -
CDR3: CASSFSRGAPLDTEAFF
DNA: TGTGCCAGCAGCTTTAGCAGGGGTGCTCCTTTGGACACTGAAGCTTTCTTT

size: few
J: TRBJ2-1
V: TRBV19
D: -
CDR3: CASTLVPGEYNEQFF
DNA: TGTGCCAGTACCCTCGTGCCAGGGGAATACAATGAGCAGTTCTTC

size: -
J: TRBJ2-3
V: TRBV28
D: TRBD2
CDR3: CASSFLLLRVRRGEETDTQYF
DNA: TGTGCCAGCAGTTTCCTGCTTCTAAGAGTTAGGCGGGGGGAGGAGACAGATACGCAGTATTTT

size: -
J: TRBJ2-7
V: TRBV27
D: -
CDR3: CASSPNTGFYEQYF
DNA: TGTGCCAGCAGCCCAAACACAGGGTTTTACGAGCAGTACTTC

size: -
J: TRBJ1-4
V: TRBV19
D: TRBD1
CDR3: CASITRGPDEKLFF
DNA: TGTGCCAGTATTACGAGGGGGCCTGATGAAAAACTGTTTTTT

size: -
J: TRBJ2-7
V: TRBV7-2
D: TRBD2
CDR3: CASSLEAGGTYEQYF
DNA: TGTGCCAGCAGCTTAGAAGCGGGAGGGACCTACGAGCAGTACTTC

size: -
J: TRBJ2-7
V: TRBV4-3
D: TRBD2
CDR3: CASSLISGRAYEQYF
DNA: TGCGCCAGCAGCCTCATTAGCGGGAGGGCCTACGAGCAGTACTTC

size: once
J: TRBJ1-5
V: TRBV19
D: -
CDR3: CASWLGIREGGNQPQHF
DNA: TGTGCCAGTTGGCTCGGGATTCGAGAAGGAGGCAATCAGCCCCAGCATTTT

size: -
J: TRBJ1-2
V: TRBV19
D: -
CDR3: CASRPRGSNYGYTF
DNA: TGTGCCAGTAGACCCCGCGGCTCTAACTATGGCTACACCTTC

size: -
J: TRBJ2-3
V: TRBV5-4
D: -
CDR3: CASSSTTTTDTQYF
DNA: TGTGCCAGCAGCTCGACTACAACTACAGATACGCAGTATTTT

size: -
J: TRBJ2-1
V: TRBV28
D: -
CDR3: CASTLTAPNEQFF
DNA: TGTGCCAGCACCCTGACAGCCCCCAATGAGCAGTTCTTC

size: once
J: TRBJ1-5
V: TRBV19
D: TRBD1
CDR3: CASSSYRGSGNQPQHF
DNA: TGTGCCAGTAGTTCATACAGGGGGTCAGGTAATCAGCCCCAGCATTTT

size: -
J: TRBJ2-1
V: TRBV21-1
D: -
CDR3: CASKATGVRRWQGAGNEQFF
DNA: TGTGCCAGCAAAGCAACGGGGGTCCGACGATGGCAGGGGGCTGGCAATGAGCAGTTCTTC

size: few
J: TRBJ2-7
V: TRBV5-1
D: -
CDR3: CASSLYRGSAYEQYF
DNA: TGCGCCAGCAGCTTGTATAGGGGATCCGCCTACGAGCAGTACTTC

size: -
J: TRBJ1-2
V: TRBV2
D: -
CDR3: CASSPLYGYTF
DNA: TGTGCCAGCTCTCCCCTCTATGGCTACACCTTC

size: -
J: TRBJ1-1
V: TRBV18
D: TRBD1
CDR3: CASSPRGPPDLNTEAFF
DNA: TGTGCCAGCTCACCAAGGGGGCCCCCGGATCTGAACACTGAAGCTTTCTTT

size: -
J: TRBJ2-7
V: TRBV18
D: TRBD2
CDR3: CASSRTGTSARYEQYF
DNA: TGTGCCAGCTCTCGGACCGGGACTAGCGCTCGTTACGAGCAGTACTTC

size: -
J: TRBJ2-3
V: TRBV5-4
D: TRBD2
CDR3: CASSLALAVRSTDTQYF
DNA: TGTGCCAGCAGCTTGGCACTAGCGGTCAGGAGCACAGATACGCAGTATTTT

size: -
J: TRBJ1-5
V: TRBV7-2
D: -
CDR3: CASSFRRNQPQHF
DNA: TGTGCCAGCAGCTTCAGGAGGAATCAGCCCCAGCATTTT

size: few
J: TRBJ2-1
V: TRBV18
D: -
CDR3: CASDRQENSYNEQFF
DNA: TGTGCCAGCGACCGACAGGAGAACTCCTACAATGAGCAGTTCTTC

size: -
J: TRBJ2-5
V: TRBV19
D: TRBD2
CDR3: CASSWTSVVETQYF
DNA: TGTGCCAGTAGTTGGACTAGCGTGGTGGAGACCCAGTACTTC

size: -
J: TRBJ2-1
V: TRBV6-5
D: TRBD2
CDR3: CASSGGERYNEQFF
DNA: TGTGCCAGCAGTGGGGGGGAAAGATACAATGAGCAGTTCTTC

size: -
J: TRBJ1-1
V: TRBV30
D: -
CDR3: CAWSTAMNTEAFF
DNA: TGTGCCTGGTCGACAGCTATGAACACTGAAGCTTTCTTT

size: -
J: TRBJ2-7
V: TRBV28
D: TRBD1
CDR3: CASSKTGQGHYEQYF
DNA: TGTGCCAGCAGTAAAACGGGACAGGGACACTACGAGCAGTACTTC

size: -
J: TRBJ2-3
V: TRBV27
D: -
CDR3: CASNGGPPDTQYF
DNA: TGTGCCAGCAATGGGGGCCCCCCAGATACGCAGTATTTT

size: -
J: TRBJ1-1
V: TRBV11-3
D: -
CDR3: CASSLLTNTEAFF
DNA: TGTGCCAGCAGCTTACTAACGAACACTGAAGCTTTCTTT

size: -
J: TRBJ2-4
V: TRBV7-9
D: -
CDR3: CASSLAKRESKNIQYF
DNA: TGTGCCAGCAGCTTAGCGAAACGGGAGTCCAAAAACATTCAGTACTTC

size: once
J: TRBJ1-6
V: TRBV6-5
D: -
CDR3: CASSLDWSRVASPLHF
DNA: TGTGCCAGCAGTTTGGATTGGTCCAGGGTGGCATCACCCCTCCACTTT